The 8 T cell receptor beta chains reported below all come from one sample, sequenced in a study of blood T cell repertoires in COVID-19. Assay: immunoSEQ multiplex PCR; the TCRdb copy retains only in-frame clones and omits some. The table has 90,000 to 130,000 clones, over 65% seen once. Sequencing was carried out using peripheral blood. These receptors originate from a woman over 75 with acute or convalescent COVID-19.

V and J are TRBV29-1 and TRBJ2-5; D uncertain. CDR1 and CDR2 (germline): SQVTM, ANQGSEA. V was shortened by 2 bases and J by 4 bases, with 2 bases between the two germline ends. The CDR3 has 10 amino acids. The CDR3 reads CSVELETQYF. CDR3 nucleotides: TGCAGCGTTGAACTAGAGACCCAGTACTTC.

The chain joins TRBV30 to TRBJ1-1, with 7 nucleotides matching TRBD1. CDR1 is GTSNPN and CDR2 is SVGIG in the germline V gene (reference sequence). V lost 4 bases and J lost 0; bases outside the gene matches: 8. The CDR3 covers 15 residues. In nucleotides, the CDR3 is TGTGCCTGGAAGGGGACAGACTACCTGAACACTGAAGCTTTCTTT. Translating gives CAWKGTDYLNTEAFF.

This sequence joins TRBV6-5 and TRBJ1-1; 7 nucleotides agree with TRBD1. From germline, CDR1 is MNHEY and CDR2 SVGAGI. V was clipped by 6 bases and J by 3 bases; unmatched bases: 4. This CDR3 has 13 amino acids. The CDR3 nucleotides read TGTGCCAGCAGGCCCGGGACAGACACTGAAGCTTTCTTT. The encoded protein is CASRPGTDTEAFF.

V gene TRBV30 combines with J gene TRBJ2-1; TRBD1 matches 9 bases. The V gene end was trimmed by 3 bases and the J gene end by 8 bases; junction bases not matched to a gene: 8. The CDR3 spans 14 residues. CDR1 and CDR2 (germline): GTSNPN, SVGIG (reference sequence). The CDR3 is CAWSHRGRMYEQFF. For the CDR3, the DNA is TGTGCCTGGAGCCACAGGGGGCGCATGTATGAGCAGTTCTTC. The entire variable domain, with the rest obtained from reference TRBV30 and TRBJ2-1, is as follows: SQTIHQWPATLVQPVGSPLSLECTVEGTSNPNLYWYRQAAGRGLQLLFYSVGIGQISSEVPQNLSASRPQDRQFILSSKKLLLSDSGFYLCAWSHRGRMYEQFFGPGTRLTVL.

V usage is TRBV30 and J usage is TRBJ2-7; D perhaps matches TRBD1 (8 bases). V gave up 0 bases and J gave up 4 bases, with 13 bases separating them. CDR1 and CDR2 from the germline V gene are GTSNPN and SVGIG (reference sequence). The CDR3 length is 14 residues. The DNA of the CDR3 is TGTGCCTGGAGTGTACAGGGGGGGACTTACGAGCAGTACTTC. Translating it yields CAWSVQGGTYEQYF.

The CDR3 sequence is CASRGLAGGAGELFF. CDR3 nucleotide sequence: TGTGCCAGCCGGGGACTAGCGGGGGGTGCCGGGGAGCTGTTTTTT. The chain is built from TRBV7-8 and TRBJ2-2; the match to TRBD2 covers 15 bases. The CDR3 is 15 residues long. J gave up 6 bases and V 8 bases, and 4 bases lay outside the gene matches. The germline gives CDR1 SGHVS, CDR2 FQNEAQ. Full variable domain (outside the CDR3, taken from reference TRBV7-8 and TRBJ2-2): GAGVSQSPRYKVAKRGQDVALRCDPISGHVSLFWYQQALGQGPEFLTYFQNEAQLDKSGLPSDRFFAERPEGSVSTLKIQRTQQEDSAVYLCASRGLAGGAGELFFGEGSRLTVL.

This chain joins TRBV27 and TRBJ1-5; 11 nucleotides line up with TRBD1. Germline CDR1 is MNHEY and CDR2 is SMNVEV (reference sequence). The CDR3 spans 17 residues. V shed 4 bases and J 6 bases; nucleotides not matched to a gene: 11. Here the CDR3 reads CASSSPPGQGGSQPQHF. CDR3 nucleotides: TGTGCCAGCAGTTCACCCCCGGGACAGGGGGGATCTCAGCCCCAGCATTTT.

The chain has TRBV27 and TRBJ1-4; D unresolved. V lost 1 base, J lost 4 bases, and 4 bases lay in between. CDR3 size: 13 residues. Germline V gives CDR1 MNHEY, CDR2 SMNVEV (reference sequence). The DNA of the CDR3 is TGTGCCAGCAGTTTATATAGTAATGAAAAACTGTTTTTT. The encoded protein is CASSLYSNEKLFF.